This T cell receptor beta chain was observed in a study of T cells after yellow fever vaccination. Making TCR cDNA involved 5'RACE template switching, which added UMIs and a universal primer site. One entry per CDR3 protein results from TCRdb running MiXCR on the 5' RACE reads. This repertoire shows around 320,000 distinct CDR3 sequences, over 8.5% found once; its top ten account for under 4%. V shed 6 bases and J 6 bases; nucleotides not matched to a gene: 14. Germline lookup yields CDR1 WSHSY and CDR2 SAAADI. CDR3 length: 16 amino acids. General study findings and limits: Abundant clonotypes from the bulk population could contaminate FACS-sorted repertoires. Boosting was followed by the reappearance of most primary-vaccination clones (just under 98% CD4, under 90% CD8). Some clonotypes were seen in both the CD4 and the CD8 compartments. These made up a small share and likely arose from convergent recombination.

This clonotype was counted only a few times. Its antigen is undetermined. This chain links TRBV10-2 with TRBJ2-1, with 7 bases that match TRBD1. The sequence was obtained from a man in his late teens or twenties who received the YFV17D yellow fever vaccine. The sample in question was CD4+ T cells sorted from PBMCs, obtained 45 days after the yellow fever booster vaccination. The CDR3 here is CASSLIQGVGPNEQFF. In nucleotides, the CDR3 is TGCGCCAGCAGCCTCATTCAGGGGGTTGGGCCCAATGAGCAGTTCTTC.